The sequence of this T cell receptor beta chain was determined in a study of T-cell memory formation after mild COVID-19. Study-level background: Each donor largely had its own TCR clusters.

Per germline, CDR1 SNHLY and CDR2 FYNNEI. With 6 bases clipped from V and 0 bases from J, the junction kept 2 bases outside the gene matches. This CDR3 region has 14 residues. TCRdb re-called the 5' RACE reads with MiXCR, one entry per CDR3 protein. The sample consists of 120,000 or so distinct CDR3 sequences, about 15% of them appearing once. Regarding the study as a whole: Researchers report contracting CD4+ clones mostly in CM and EM, with CD8+ clones in EMRA. Clones that contracted from day 15 to 85 were balanced CD4/CD8, while later expanders leaned CD4+. The second-wave clones peaking on day 37 were not confirmed as SARS-CoV-2-specific.

This clonotype turned up a few times. As yet, its antigen is unknown. V and J are TRBV2 and TRBJ1-5, with 7 bases fitting TRBD1. The specimen was PBMCs or a T cell subset sorted from them (not recorded which). This TCR was sampled from an adult woman who had mild COVID-19 (a few samples of this study predate the infection). Cell type and time point are not known. In nucleotides, the CDR3 is TGTGCCAGCAGAGGGGACAGTAGCAATCAGCCCCAGCATTTT. Translation: CASRGDSSNQPQHF.